The 16 T cell receptor beta chains presented below share a single source sample, sequenced in a study of CD8+ T cells in alopecia areata. Investigators isolated RNA and reverse transcribed it into cDNA to act as the sequencing template. The method was immunoSEQ multiplex PCR; TCRdb's version includes in-frame clones alone and lacks a portion of them. This sample carries about 180,000 clones, 50% to 60% of them seen once, and the ten largest clones take roughly 14%. Material: CD4+ T cells sorted from blood, obtained at week 0. These receptors were taken from a human donor with alopecia areata.

The rearrangement uses TRBV7-3 and TRBJ2-5; D is uncertain. The germline CDR1 and CDR2 sequences are SGHTA and FQGTGA. Trimming left V 8 bases short and J 2 bases short, with 12 bases between. CDR3 size: 13 residues. The CDR3 loop reads CASSRATQETQYF. The CDR3 DNA reads as TGTGCCAGCTCCCGGGCCACTCAAGAGACCCAGTACTTC.

In its sample, this clone was seen a few times. The chain links TRBV27 to TRBJ2-7, with no clear D. Trimming took off 5 bases at V and 0 bases at J, with 17 bases between the two ends. This CDR3 comprises 16 residues. The germline V gene encodes CDR1 MNHEY and CDR2 SMNVEV (reference sequence). CDR3 protein: CASSPLWTSSSYEQYF. CDR3 sequence (DNA): TGTGCCAGCAGTCCACTATGGACGTCCAGCTCCTACGAGCAGTACTTC.

CDR3 sequence (DNA): TGTGCTAGTGGTTTGGCTACAGGGACTGAAGCTTTCTTT. Translated, it gives CASGLATGTEAFF. The rearrangement joins TRBV12-5 to TRBJ1-1; D may be TRBD1 (6 bases). The CDR3 spans 13 residues. Germline values: CDR1 LGHNT, CDR2 FRNRAP. V was pared by 1 base and J by 5 bases, with 8 bases between. The full variable domain, with the rest looked up from reference TRBV12-5 and TRBJ1-1, is DARVTQTPRHKVTEMGQEVTMRCQPILGHNTVFWYRQTMMQGLELLAYFRNRAPLDDSGMPKDRFSAEMPDATLATLKIQPSEPRDSAVYFCASGLATGTEAFFGQGTRLTVV.

The chain uses TRBV29-1 and TRBJ2-2; 7 nucleotides agree with TRBD1. Germline values: CDR1 SQVTM, CDR2 ANQGSEA. V trimming: 7 bases; J trimming: 8 bases; junction bases outside the gene matches: 4. The CDR3 is made up of 11 amino acids. CDR3: CSAQGRGELFF. As DNA, the CDR3 is TGCAGCGCACAGGGGAGAGGGGAGCTGTTTTTT.

This clone turned up a few times. The V and J genes are TRBV29-1 and TRBJ1-5, with unresolved D. Germline-derived CDR1 and CDR2 are SQVTM and ANQGSEA. Trimming shortened V by 6 bases and J by 0 bases, and 9 bases separated the two germline ends. The CDR3 extends over 13 amino acids. CDR3 DNA: TGCAGCGTATTAGAGAATAGCAATCAGCCCCAGCATTTT. Protein product: CSVLENSNQPQHF.

The rearrangement uses TRBV11-1 and TRBJ1-6; no reliable D call. Germline V gives CDR1 SGHAT, CDR2 FQDESV (reference sequence). The V gene lost 2 bases and the J gene lost 17 bases, with 13 bases spanning the gap. The CDR3 is 12 residues long. The CDR3 reads CASSLSGLEFHF. CDR3 nucleotides: TGTGCCAGCAGCTTATCTGGGCTGGAGTTCCACTTT.

A note on this clone: The sample contains more than one DNA sequence encoding this CDR3. This chain links TRBV7-9 with TRBJ2-1; D is undetermined. Trimming removed 8 bases from V and 10 bases from J, with 3 bases in between. The V gene's germline CDR1 is SEHNR and CDR2 FQNEAQ (reference sequence). The CDR3 is made up of 8 amino acids. The CDR3 bases are TGTGCCAGCCCCGAGCAGTTCTTC. Translation: CASPEQFF.

This clone has just a few counts. The chain uses TRBV9 and TRBJ2-3; 9 bases align to TRBD2. The CDR3 runs 15 residues. Germline V gene data show CDR1 as SGDLS and CDR2 as YYNGEE. The ends lost 0 bases at V and 1 base at J; junction bases unmatched: 0. The CDR3 here is CASSVGGGGTDTQYF. For the CDR3, the DNA is TGTGCCAGCAGCGTAGGCGGGGGGGGCACAGATACGCAGTATTTT.

J is TRBJ2-6 and V is TRBV9; D remains unclear. The V gene lost 2 bases and the J gene lost 0 bases, with 6 bases spanning the gap. The germline gives CDR1 SGDLS, CDR2 YYNGEE. The CDR3 has 15 residues. The CDR3 coding sequence is TGTGCCAGCAGCGTGAGCAGCTCTGGGGCCAACGTCCTGACTTTC. It codes for CASSVSSSGANVLTF. Combining the CDR3 with reference TRBV9 and TRBJ2-6 gives the whole variable domain DSGVTQTPKHLITATGQRVTLRCSPRSGDLSVYWYQQSLDQGLQFLIQYYNGEERAKGNILERFSAQQFPDLHSELNLSSLELGDSALYFCASSVSSSGANVLTFGAGSRLTVL.

The rearrangement joins TRBV6-1 to TRBJ2-5; the D call may be TRBD1 or TRBD2 (5 bases each). V lost 6 bases, J lost 0 bases, and 5 bases lay in between. The CDR3 is 12 amino acids. Germline CDR1 is MNHNS and CDR2 is SASEGT. The CDR3 protein is CASRGDQETQYF. The CDR3 DNA reads TGTGCCAGCAGGGGGGACCAAGAGACCCAGTACTTC.

The rearrangement joins TRBV11-2 to TRBJ2-7; D is undetermined. Germline CDR1 reads SGHAT; CDR2 reads FQNNGV. CDR3 length equals 13 residues. Trimming took off 0 bases at V and 3 bases at J, with 6 bases between the two ends. The CDR3 spells CASSLDLRYEQYF. CDR3 DNA sequence: TGTGCCAGCAGCTTAGATCTTCGCTACGAGCAGTACTTC.

This clone was seen a single time. CDR3 loop: CASSSDNRNTEAFF. In nucleotides, the CDR3 is TGTGCCAGCAGTTCGGACAACCGGAACACTGAAGCTTTCTTT. The rearrangement uses TRBV11-2 and TRBJ1-1; a weak D match, TRBD1 (5 bases). Germline V gene sequence: CDR1 SGHAT, CDR2 FQNNGV. V was pared by 6 bases and J by 1 base, with 12 bases between. This CDR3 has 14 amino acids.

The gene calls are TRBV30 and TRBJ2-7; the D gene could be TRBD1 or TRBD2 (5 bases each). The germline CDR1 and CDR2 sequences are GTSNPN and SVGIG (reference sequence). V was pared by 4 bases and J by 6 bases, with 13 bases between. The CDR3 is 12 amino acids. CDR3 coding DNA: TGTGCCTGGACCGGGACGGGGAGCGAGCAGTACTTC. Translated, it gives CAWTGTGSEQYF.

This clone was counted only a few times. V usage is TRBV30 and J usage is TRBJ2-2, with unresolved D. This CDR3 is 13 amino acids long. Germline V gene sequence: CDR1 GTSNPN, CDR2 SVGIG (reference sequence). Trimming stripped 4 bases from V and 4 bases from J, with 10 bases between. CDR3 sequence reads: CAWMGRLTGELFF. CDR3 DNA: TGTGCCTGGATGGGCAGGCTCACCGGGGAGCTGTTTTTT.

Only a few counts were recorded for this clone. The rearrangement links TRBV15 to TRBJ2-5, with unresolved D. V was shortened by 3 bases and J by 5 bases, with 13 bases between the two germline ends. Germline-derived CDR1 and CDR2 are LNHNV and YYDKDF (reference sequence). The CDR3 covers 14 residues. CDR3 sequence: CATSSLTAWETQYF. The CDR3 coding sequence is TGTGCCACCAGCAGCCTTACGGCCTGGGAGACCCAGTACTTC.

The rearrangement joins TRBV4-1 to TRBJ2-1, with 8 bases that match TRBD2. Per germline, CDR1 MGHRA and CDR2 YSYEKL. The CDR3 covers 17 residues. The V gene end was trimmed by 4 bases and the J gene end by 9 bases; junction bases not matched to a gene: 17. The CDR3 here is CASSLIQAGAVIGEQFF. The CDR3 coding sequence is TGCGCCAGCAGCCTAATCCAAGCGGGGGCCGTTATTGGTGAGCAGTTCTTC.